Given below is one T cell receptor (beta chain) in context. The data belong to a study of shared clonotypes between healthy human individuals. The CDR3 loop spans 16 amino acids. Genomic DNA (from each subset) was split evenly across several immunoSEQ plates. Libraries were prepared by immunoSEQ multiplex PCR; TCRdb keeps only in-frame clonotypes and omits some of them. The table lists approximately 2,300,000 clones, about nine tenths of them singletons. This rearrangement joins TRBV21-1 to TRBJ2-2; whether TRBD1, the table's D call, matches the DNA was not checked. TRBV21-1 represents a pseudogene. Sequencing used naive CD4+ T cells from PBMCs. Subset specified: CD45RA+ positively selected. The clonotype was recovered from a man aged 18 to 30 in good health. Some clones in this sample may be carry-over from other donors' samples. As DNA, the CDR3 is TGTGCCAGCAGCGCACCAGGGACAGGACACACCGGGGAGCTGTTTTTT. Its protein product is CASSAPGTGHTGELFF.